Below, one T cell receptor (beta chain) is given with its context. What it recognizes is unknown. Germline V lookup: CDR1 SNHLY, CDR2 FYNNEI. CDR3 size: 15 residues. The V end lost 3 bases, the J end lost 3 bases, and 14 bases lay between the germline ends. The sample belongs to a study of T cell responses to AZD1222 COVID-19 vaccine. The study, taken as a whole, reports: Vaccine-related CD4 TCRs covered spike, predominating at 160-218 and 743-854.

The protocol was immunoSEQ multiplex PCR, while the TCRdb copy is restricted to in-frame clones and leaves out a portion. The top ten clones hold more than 1.5% of a sample with some 200,000 clones, 80% to 95% of them seen once. This TCR came from an adult who received the AZD1222 COVID-19 vaccine. The starting material was peripheral blood, obtained 28 days after the second AZD1222 dose. The chain links TRBV2 to TRBJ1-2, with D perhaps matching TRBD1 (5 bases). This chain's CDR3 is CASSDPGRGDYGYTF. Here the CDR3 DNA reads TGTGCCAGCAGTGACCCAGGGCGGGGAGACTATGGCTACACCTTC.